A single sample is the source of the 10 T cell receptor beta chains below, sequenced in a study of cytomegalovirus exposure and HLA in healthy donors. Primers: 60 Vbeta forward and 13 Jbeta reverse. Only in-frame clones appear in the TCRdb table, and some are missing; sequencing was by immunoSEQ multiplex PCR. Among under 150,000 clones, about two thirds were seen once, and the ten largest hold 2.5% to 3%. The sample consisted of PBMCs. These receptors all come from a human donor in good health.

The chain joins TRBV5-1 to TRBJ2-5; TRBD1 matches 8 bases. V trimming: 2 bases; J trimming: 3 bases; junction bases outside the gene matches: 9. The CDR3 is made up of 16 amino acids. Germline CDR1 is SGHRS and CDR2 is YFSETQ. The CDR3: CASSLRTGSLEETQYF. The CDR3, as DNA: TGCGCCAGCAGCTTACGGACAGGGAGCTTGGAAGAGACCCAGTACTTC. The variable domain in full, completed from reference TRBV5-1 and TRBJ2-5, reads KAGVTQTPRYLIKTRGQQVTLSCSPISGHRSVSWYQQTPGQGLQFLFEYFSETQRNKGNFPGRFSGRQFSNSRSEMNVSTLELGDSALYLCASSLRTGSLEETQYFGPGTRLLVL.

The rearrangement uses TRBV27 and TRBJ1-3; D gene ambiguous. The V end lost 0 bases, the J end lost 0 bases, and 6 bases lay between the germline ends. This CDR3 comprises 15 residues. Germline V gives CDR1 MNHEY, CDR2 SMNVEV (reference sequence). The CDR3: CASSLSKSSGNTIYF. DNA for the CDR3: TGTGCCAGCAGTTTATCGAAGAGCTCTGGAAACACCATATATTTT.

DNA for the CDR3: TGTGCCAGCAGTAGACAGGCGTATAACTATGGCTACACCTTC. Translating it yields CASSRQAYNYGYTF. V and J are TRBV6-6 and TRBJ1-2, with D possibly TRBD1 on 6 matching bases. Per germline, CDR1 MNHNY and CDR2 SVGAGI (reference sequence). V lost 5 bases and J lost 1, with 11 bases in between. The CDR3 totals 14 residues.

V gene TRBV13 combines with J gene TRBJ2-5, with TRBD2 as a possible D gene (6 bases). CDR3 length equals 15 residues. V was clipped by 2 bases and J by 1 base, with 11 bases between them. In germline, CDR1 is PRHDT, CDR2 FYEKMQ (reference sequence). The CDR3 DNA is TGTGCCAGCAGCTTACGGGCGGGGCTCCAAGAGACCCAGTACTTC. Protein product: CASSLRAGLQETQYF.

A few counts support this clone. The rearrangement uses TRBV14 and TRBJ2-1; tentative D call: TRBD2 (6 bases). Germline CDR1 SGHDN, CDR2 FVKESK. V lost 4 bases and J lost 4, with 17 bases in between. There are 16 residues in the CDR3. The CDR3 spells CASSPLGGRGYNEQFF. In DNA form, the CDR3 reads TGTGCCAGCAGCCCCCTGGGCGGGCGGGGATACAATGAGCAGTTCTTC.

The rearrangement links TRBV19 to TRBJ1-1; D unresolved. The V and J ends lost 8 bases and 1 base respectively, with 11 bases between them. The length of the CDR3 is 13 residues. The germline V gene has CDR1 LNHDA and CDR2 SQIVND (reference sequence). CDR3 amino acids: CASEESRNTEAFF. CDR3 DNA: TGTGCCAGTGAGGAGTCAAGGAACACTGAAGCTTTCTTT.

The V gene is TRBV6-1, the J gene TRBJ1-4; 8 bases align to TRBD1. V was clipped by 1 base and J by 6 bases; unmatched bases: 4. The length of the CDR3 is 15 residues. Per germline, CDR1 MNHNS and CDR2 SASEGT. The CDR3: CASSEESGGHEKLFF. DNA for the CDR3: TGTGCCAGCAGTGAAGAGTCAGGGGGCCATGAAAAACTGTTTTTT.

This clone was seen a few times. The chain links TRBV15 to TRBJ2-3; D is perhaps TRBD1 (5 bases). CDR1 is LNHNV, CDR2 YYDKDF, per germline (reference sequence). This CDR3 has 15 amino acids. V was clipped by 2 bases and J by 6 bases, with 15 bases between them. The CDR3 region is CATSRSRLGADTQYF. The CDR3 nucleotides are TGTGCCACCAGCAGATCGCGGCTAGGGGCCGATACGCAGTATTTT. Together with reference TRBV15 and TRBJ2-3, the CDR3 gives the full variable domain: DAMVIQNPRYQVTQFGKPVTLSCSQTLNHNVMYWYQQKSSQAPKLLFHYYDKDFNNEADTPDNFQSRRPNTSFCFLDIRSPGLGDTAMYLCATSRSRLGADTQYFGPGTRLTVL.

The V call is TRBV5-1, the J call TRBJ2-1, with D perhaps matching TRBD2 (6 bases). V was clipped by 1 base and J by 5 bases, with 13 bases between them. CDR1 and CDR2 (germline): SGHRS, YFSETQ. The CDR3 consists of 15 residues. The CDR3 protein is CASSLLAWEDNEQFF. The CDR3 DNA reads TGCGCCAGCAGCTTGTTAGCATGGGAGGACAATGAGCAGTTCTTC. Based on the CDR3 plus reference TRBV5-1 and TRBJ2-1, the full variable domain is KAGVTQTPRYLIKTRGQQVTLSCSPISGHRSVSWYQQTPGQGLQFLFEYFSETQRNKGNFPGRFSGRQFSNSRSEMNVSTLELGDSALYLCASSLLAWEDNEQFFGPGTRLTVL.

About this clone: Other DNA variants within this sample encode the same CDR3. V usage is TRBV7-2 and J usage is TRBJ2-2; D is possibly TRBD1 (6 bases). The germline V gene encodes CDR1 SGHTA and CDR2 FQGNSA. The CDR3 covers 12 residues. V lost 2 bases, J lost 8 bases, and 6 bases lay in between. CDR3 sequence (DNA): TGTGCCAGCAGCTTAAGGGGGGGGGAGCTGTTTTTT. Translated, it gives CASSLRGGELFF.